This TCR beta chain was captured by sequencing in a study of shared clonotypes between healthy human individuals. Study as a whole: Three plates each covered CD4 naive and memory; CD8 naive two, CD8 memory one. Study outcomes and limitations: Naive CD4 clonotypes overlapped across several donors at approximately 5.5%.

CD45RO-negative CD8 cells positively selected for CCR7 made up the naive population, which excluded terminally differentiated effector memory CD45RA+ cells. The deep-level immunoSEQ assay was used. This table comes from immunoSEQ multiplex PCR, and its TCRdb copy is limited to in-frame clones, with some not included. The sample has roughly 810,000 clones; roughly 96% are singletons. This clone was seen a single time. Its antigen is currently unknown. In germline, CDR1 is MNHEY, CDR2 SMNVEV (reference sequence). CDR3 size: 15 residues. V shed 3 bases, J shed 5 bases, and the junction held 7 bases outside the gene matches.

Sequenced input: naive CD8+ T cells sorted from blood. The J gene is TRBJ1-1, the V gene TRBV27; the match to TRBD1 covers 9 bases. The source is a man aged 30 to 39 in good health. CDR3 sequence: CASSFSRQGGTEAFF. The CDR3 DNA reads as TGTGCCAGCAGTTTCTCCCGACAGGGGGGGACTGAAGCTTTCTTT.